This paragraph reports one T cell receptor (beta chain). As yet, its antigen is unknown. Germline CDR1 and CDR2: MGHRA and YSYEKL. The CDR3 loop spans 19 amino acids. V shed 0 bases, J shed 7 bases, and the junction held 9 bases outside the gene matches. These data belong to a study of graft-versus-host responses after intestinal transplantation. Overall study context: After anti-thymocyte globulin induction, recipients took tacrolimus and steroids for 2 to 3 years. Study conclusions and caveats: Peak GvH clone levels in circulation were associated with early post-transplant HvG declines. Within allografts, high graft-versus-host to host-versus-graft clonal ratios were seen among patients with graft-donor T cell macrochimerism.

Profiling relied on immunoSEQ multiplex PCR, and the TCRdb table lists in-frame clones only, not all of them. This sample has some 120,000 clones, with just over 90% found just once. The source material was unstimulated CD4+ T cells sorted from spleen or lymph node cells, sampled before transplant. The gene calls are TRBV4-1 and TRBJ2-1, with 16 bases aligning to TRBD2. This TCR was sampled from a human donor who was the organ donor for an intestinal transplant. In DNA, the CDR3 is TGCGCCAGCAGCCAAGAGGGACTAGCGGGAGGGCCGATTGTAAATGAGCAGTTCTTC. As protein: CASSQEGLAGGPIVNEQFF.